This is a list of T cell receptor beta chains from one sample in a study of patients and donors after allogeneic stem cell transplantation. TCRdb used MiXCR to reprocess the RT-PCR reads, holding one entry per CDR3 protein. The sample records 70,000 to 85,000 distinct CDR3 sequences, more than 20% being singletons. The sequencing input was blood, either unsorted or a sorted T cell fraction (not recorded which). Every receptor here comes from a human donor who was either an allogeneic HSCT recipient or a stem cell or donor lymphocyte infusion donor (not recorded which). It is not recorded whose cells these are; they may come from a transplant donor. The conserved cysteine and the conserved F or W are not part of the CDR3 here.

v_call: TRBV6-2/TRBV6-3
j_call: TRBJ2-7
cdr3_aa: ASSFHPQDEQY

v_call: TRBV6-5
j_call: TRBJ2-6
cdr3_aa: ASSWGPGANVLT

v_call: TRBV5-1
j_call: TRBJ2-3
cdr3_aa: ASSFTDTQY

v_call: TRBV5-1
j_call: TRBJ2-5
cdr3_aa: ASSTGTVSQETQY

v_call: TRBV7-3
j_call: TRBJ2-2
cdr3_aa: ASSWDRGPTGELF

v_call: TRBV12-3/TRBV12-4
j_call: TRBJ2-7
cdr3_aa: ASSIGAEQY

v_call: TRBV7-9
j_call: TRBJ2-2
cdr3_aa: ASSLFGQGIRTGELF

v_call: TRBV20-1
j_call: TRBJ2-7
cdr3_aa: SASSGAYEQY

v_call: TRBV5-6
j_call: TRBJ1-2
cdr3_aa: ASSLGRQGLRGYT

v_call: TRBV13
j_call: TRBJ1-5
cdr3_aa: ASSARQGNQPQH

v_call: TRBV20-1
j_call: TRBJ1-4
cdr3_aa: SASGTANEKLF

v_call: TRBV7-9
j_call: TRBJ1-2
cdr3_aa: ASSLAGSGYT

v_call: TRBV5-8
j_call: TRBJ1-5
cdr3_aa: ASSQNQPQH

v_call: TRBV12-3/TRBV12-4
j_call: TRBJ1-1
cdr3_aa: ASSLWDGGTEAF

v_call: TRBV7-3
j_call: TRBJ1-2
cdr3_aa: ASSWGRPKAGYT

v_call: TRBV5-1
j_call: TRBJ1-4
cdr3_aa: ASSLVPHTLQKGEKLF

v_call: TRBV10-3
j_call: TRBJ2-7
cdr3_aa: AISERQGAPGEQY

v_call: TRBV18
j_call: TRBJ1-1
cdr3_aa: ASSPTGDRGTEAF

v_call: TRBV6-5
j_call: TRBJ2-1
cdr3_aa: ASRHRDRGNEQF

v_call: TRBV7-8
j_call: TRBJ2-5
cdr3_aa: ASSLRGTGGGETQY

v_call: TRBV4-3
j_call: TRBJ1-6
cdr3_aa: ASSQDWALRSPLH

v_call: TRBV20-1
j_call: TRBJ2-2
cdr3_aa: SASHTNTGELF

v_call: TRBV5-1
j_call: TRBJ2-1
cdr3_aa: ASSFGSGVGGEQF

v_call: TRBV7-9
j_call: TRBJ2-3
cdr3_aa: ASSWSGGPSDTQY

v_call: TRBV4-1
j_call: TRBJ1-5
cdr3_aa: ASSQPREGKPQH

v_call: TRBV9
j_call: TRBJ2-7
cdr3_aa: ASSKTGDEQY